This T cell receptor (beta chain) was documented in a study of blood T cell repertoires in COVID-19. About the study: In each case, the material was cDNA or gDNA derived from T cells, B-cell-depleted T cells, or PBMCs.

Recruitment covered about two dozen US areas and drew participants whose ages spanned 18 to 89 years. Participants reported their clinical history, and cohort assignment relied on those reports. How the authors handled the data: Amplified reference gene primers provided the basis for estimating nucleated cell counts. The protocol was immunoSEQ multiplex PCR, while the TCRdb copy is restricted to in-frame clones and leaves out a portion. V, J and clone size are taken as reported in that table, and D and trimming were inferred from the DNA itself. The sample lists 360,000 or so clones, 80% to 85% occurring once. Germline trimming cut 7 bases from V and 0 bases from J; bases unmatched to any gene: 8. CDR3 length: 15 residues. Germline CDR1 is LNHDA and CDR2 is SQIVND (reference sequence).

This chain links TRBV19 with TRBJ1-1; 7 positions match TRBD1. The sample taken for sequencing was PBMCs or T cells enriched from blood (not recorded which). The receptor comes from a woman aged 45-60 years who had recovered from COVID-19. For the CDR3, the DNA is TGTGCCAGTATGTCAGGGGGTCTTATGAACACTGAAGCTTTCTTT. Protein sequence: CASMSGGLMNTEAFF. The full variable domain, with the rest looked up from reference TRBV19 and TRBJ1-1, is DGGITQSPKYLFRKEGQNVTLSCEQNLNHDAMYWYRQDPGQGLRLIYYSQIVNDFQKGDIAEGYSVSREKKESFPLTVTSAQKNPTAFYLCASMSGGLMNTEAFFGQGTRLTVV.